This TCR beta chain comes out of a study of neurological immune-mediated disorders. There are many counts of this clonotype. Using its own MiXCR run on the 5' RACE reads, TCRdb lists one record per CDR3 protein. The sample carries 49,000 or so distinct CDR3 sequences, roughly 4.1% recorded once. The CDR3 is 15 residues long. The germline gives CDR1 SGHRS, CDR2 YFSETQ. V was clipped by 3 bases and J by 7 bases; unmatched bases: 8. The chain links TRBV5-1 to TRBJ2-1; 9 nucleotides align to TRBD1. The specimen sequenced was PBMCs. This TCR derives from an older woman with multiple sclerosis. CDR3 in DNA: TGCGCCAGCAGCTCTTTACAGGGGGCAAGGAATGAGCAGTTCTTC. It yields the protein CASSSLQGARNEQFF. Variable domain in full (rest from reference TRBV5-1 and TRBJ2-1): KAGVTQTPRYLIKTRGQQVTLSCSPISGHRSVSWYQQTPGQGLQFLFEYFSETQRNKGNFPGRFSGRQFSNSRSEMNVSTLELGDSALYLCASSSLQGARNEQFFGPGTRLTVL.